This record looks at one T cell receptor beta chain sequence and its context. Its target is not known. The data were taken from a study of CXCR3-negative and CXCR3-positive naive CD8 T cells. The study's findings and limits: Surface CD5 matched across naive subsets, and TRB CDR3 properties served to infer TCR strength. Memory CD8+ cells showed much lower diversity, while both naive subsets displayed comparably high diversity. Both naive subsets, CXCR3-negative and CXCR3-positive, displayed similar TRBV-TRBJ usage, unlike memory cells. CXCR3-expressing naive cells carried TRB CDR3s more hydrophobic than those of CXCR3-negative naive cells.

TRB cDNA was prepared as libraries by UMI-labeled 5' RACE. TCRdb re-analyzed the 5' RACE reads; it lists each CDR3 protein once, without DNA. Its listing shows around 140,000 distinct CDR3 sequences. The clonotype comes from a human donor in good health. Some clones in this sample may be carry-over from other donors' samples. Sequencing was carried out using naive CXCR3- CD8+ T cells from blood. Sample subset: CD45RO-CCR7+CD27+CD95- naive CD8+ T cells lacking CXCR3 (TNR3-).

CDR3: CASSLGLLVEQYF. The chain has TRBV7-8 and TRBJ2-7. CDR3 length equals 13 residues. From germline, CDR1 is SGHVS and CDR2 FQNEAQ.